This T cell receptor (beta chain) was identified in a study of blood T cell repertoires in COVID-19. Trimming cost V 0 bases and J 8 bases, with 13 bases left between them. The CDR3 loop spans 14 amino acids. In germline, CDR1 is SGHNT, CDR2 YENEEA. Sequenced by immunoSEQ multiplex PCR; TCRdb stores in-frame clones only, minus some. The sample yields 95,000 to 150,000 clones, approximately 80% seen once. This sequence was found in a woman in her seventies with acute or convalescent COVID-19. The chain is built from TRBV11-3 and TRBJ1-2, with D perhaps matching TRBD1 (5 bases). Sequenced: peripheral blood. In nucleotides, the CDR3 is TGTGCCAGCAGCTTAGATTCTCAGGGATACGGCTACACCTTC. Its protein product is CASSLDSQGYGYTF.